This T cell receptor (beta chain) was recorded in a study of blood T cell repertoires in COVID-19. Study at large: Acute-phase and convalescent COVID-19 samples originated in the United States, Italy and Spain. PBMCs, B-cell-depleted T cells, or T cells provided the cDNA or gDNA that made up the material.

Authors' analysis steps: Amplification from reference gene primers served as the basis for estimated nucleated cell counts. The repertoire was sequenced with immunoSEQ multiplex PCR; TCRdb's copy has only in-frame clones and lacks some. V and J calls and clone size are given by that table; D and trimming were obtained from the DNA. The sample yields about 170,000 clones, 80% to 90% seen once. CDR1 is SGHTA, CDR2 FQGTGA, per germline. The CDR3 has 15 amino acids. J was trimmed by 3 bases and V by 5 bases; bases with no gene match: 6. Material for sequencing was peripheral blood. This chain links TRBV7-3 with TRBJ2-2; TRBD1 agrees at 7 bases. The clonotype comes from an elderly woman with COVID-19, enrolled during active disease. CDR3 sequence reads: CASSPRTGYTGELFF. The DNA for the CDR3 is TGTGCCAGCAGCCCCCGGACAGGATACACCGGGGAGCTGTTTTTT. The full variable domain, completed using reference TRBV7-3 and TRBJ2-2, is GAGVSQTPSNKVTEKGKYVELRCDPISGHTALYWYRQSLGQGPEFLIYFQGTGAADDSGLPNDRFFAVRPEGSVSTLKIQRTERGDSAVYLCASSPRTGYTGELFFGEGSRLTVL.